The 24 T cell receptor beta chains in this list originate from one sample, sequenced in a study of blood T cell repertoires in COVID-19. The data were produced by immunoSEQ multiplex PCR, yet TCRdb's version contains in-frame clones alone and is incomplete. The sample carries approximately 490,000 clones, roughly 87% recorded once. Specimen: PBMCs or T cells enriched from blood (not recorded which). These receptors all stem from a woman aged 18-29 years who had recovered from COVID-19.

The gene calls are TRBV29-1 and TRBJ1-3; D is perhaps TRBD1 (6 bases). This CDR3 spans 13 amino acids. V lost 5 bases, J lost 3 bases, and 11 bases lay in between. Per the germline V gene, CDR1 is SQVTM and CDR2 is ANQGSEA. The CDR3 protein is CSVTRGDGNTIYF. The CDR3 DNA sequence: TGCAGCGTTACCAGGGGAGATGGAAACACCATATATTTT.

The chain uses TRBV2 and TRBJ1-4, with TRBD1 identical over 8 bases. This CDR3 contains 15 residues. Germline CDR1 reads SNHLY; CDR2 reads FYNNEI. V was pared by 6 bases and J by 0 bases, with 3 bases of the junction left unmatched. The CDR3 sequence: CASRDRVATNEKLFF. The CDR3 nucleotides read TGTGCCAGCAGGGACAGGGTAGCAACTAATGAAAAACTGTTTTTT.

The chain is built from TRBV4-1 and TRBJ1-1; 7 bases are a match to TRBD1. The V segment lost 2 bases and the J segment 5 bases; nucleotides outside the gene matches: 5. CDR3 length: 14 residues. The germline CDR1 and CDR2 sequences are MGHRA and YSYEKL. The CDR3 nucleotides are TGCGCCAGCAGCCAATCCGCAGGGGGGACTGAAGCTTTCTTT. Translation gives CASSQSAGGTEAFF.

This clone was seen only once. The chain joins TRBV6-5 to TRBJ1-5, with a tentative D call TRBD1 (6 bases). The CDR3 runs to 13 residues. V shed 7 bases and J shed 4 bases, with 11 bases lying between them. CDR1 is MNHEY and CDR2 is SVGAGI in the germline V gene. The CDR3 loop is CASMGGTNQPQHF. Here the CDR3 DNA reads TGTGCCAGCATGGGAGGGACAAATCAGCCCCAGCATTTT.

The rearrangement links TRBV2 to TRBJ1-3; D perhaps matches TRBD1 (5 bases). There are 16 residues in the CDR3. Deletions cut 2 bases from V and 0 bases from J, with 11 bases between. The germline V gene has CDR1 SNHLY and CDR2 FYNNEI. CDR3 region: CASSERRAPSGNTIYF. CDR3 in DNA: TGTGCCAGCAGTGAACGCAGGGCCCCCTCTGGAAACACCATATATTTT.

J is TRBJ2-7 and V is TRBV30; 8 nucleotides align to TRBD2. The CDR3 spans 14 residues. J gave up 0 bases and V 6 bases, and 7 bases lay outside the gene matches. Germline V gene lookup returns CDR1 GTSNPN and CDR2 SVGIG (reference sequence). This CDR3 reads CACHRGGGSYEQYF. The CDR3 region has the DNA TGTGCCTGCCATCGGGGGGGAGGCTCCTACGAGCAGTACTTC.

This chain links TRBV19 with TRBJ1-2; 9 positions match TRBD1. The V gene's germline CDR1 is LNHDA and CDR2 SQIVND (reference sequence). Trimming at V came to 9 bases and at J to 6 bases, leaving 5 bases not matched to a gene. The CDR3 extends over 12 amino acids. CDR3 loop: CASRTGENGYTF. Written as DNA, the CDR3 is TGTGCCAGCCGGACAGGGGAGAATGGCTACACCTTC.

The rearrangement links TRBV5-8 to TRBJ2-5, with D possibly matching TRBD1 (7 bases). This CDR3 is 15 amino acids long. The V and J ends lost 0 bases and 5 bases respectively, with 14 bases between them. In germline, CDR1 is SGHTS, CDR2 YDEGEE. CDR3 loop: CASSLGRRGQETQYF. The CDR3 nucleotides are TGTGCCAGCAGCTTGGGCCGGAGGGGGCAGGAGACCCAGTACTTC.

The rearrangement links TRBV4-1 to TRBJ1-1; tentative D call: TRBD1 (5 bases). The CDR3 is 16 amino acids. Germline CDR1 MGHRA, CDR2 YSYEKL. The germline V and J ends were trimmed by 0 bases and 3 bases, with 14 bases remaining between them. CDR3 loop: CASSQDPGGSHTEAFF. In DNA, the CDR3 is TGCGCCAGCAGCCAAGATCCGGGGGGAAGCCACACTGAAGCTTTCTTT.

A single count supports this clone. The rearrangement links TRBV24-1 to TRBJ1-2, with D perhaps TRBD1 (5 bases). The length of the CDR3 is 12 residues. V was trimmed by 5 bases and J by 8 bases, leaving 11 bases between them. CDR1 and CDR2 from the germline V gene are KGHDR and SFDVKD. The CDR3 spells CATSVGGWGYTF. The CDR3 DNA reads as TGTGCCACCAGTGTCGGGGGGTGGGGCTACACCTTC.

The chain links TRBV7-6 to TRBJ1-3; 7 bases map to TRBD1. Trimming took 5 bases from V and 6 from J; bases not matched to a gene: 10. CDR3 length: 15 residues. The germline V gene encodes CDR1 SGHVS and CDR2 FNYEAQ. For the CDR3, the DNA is TGTGCCAGCAGCCTCACCCCGGGACAGCTAAACACCATATATTTT. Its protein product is CASSLTPGQLNTIYF.

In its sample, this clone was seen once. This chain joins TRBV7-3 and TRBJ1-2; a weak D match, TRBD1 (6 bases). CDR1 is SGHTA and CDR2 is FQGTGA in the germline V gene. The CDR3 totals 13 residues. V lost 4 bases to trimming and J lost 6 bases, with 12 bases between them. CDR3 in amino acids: CASSSPTGNGYTF. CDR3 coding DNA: TGTGCCAGCAGCTCGCCAACAGGGAATGGCTACACCTTC.

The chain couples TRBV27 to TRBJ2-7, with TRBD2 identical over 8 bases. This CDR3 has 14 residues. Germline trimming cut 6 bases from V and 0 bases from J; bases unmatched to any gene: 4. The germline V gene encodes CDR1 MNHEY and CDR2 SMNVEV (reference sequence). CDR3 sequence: CASRKRGHSYEQYF. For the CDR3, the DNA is TGTGCCAGCAGAAAGCGGGGGCACTCCTACGAGCAGTACTTC.

The CDR3 DNA sequence: TGTGCCACCTTCCGGGACAGGGGCACAGATACGCAGTATTTT. Residues: CATFRDRGTDTQYF. The rearrangement uses TRBV2 and TRBJ2-3; TRBD1 aligns across 9 bases. V trimming: 10 bases; J trimming: 1 base; junction bases outside the gene matches: 6. Germline V gene sequence: CDR1 SNHLY, CDR2 FYNNEI. This CDR3 spans 14 amino acids.

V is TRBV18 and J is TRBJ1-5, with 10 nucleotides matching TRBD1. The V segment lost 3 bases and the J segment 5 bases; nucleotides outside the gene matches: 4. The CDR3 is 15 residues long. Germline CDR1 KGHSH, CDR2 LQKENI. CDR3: CASSPTGTGDQPQHF. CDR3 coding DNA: TGTGCCAGCTCACCCACGGGGACAGGGGATCAGCCCCAGCATTTT. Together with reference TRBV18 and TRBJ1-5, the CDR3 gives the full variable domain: NAGVMQNPRHLVRRRGQEARLRCSPMKGHSHVYWYRQLPEEGLKFMVYLQKENIIDESGMPKERFSAEFPKEGPSILRIQQVVRGDSAAYFCASSPTGTGDQPQHFGDGTRLSIL.

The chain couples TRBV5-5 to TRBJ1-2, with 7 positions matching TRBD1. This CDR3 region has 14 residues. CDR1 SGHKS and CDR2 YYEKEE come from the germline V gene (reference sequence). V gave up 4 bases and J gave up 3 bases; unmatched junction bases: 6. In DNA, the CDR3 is TGTGCCAGCAGCCACCAACAGGGGCACTATGGCTACACCTTC. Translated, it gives CASSHQQGHYGYTF. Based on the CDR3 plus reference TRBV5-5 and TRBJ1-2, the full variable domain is DAGVTQSPTHLIKTRGQQVTLRCSPISGHKSVSWYQQVLGQGPQFIFQYYEKEERGRGNFPDRFSARQFPNYSSELNVNALLLGDSALYLCASSHQQGHYGYTFGSGTRLTVV.

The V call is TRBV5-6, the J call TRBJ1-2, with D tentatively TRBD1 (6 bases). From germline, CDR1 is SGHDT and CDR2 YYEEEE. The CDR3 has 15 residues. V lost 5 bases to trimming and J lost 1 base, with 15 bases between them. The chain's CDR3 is CASSLSGTYNYGYTF. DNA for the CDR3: TGTGCCAGCAGTTTGTCCGGGACATATAACTATGGCTACACCTTC.

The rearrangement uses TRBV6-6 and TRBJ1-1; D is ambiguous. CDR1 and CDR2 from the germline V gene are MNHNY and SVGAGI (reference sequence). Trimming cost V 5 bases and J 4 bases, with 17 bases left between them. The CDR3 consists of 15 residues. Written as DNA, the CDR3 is TGTGCCAGCAGTCTTAATAGTCCCCGGGGCACTGAAGCTTTCTTT. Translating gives CASSLNSPRGTEAFF.

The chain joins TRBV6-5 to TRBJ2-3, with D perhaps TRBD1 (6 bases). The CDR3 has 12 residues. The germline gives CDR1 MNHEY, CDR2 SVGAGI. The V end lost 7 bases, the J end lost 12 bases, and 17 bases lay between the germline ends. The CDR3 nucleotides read TGTGCCAGCAAGGGGGACACCACACCACAGTATTTT. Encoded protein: CASKGDTTPQYF.

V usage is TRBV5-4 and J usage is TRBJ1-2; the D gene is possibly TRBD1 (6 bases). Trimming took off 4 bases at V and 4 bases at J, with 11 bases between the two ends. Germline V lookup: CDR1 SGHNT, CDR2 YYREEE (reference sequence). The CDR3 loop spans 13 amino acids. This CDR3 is CASSGPTGYGYTF. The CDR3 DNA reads TGTGCCAGCAGCGGGCCGACAGGCTATGGCTACACCTTC.

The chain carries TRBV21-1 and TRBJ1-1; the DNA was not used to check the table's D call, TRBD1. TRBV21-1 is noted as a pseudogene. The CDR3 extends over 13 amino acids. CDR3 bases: TGTGCCAGCAGCAATTGGACAAACACTGAAGCTTTCTTT. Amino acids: CASSNWTNTEAFF.

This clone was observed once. CDR3 DNA: TGCAGTGCTGGCCCCTCGGATACGCAGTATTTT. Protein: CSAGPSDTQYF. This sequence joins TRBV20-1 and TRBJ2-3; D call uncertain. This CDR3 has 11 amino acids. The V gene's germline CDR1 is DFQATT and CDR2 SNEGSKA (reference sequence). The germline V and J ends were trimmed by 5 bases and 6 bases, with 9 bases remaining between them.

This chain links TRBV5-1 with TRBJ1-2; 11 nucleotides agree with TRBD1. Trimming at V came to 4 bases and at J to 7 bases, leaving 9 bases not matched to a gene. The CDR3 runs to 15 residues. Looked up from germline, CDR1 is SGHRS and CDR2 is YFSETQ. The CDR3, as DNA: TGCGCCAGCAGCGAGCAGGACAGGGGGCTGGGTGGCTACACCTTC. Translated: CASSEQDRGLGGYTF.

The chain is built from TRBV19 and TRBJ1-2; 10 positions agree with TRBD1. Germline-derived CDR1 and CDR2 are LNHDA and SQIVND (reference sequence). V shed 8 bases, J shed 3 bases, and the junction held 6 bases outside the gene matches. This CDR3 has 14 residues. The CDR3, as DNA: TGTGCCAGTCGGACAGGACAGGGGGACTATGGCTACACCTTC. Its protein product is CASRTGQGDYGYTF.